These T cell receptor beta chains were read from a single sample in a study of blood T cell repertoires in COVID-19. Method: immunoSEQ multiplex PCR; TCRdb's copy keeps in-frame clones and lacks some. Of a few hundred thousand clones in the sample, 90% were seen once. The source material was PBMCs or T cells enriched from blood (not recorded which). The receptors stem from a man aged 25-40 years who had been exposed to COVID-19. Each CDR3 is given with its conserved first and last residue. A D gene is named only where the DNA matches it firmly. The size of a clone is reported for some rows only, either as once, few or many, or as a class for expanded clones.

d_gene,abundance,v_gene,j_gene,CDR3aa,CDR3nt
.,once,TRBV19,TRBJ2-6,CASSPVGSGANVLTF,TGTGCCAGTAGTCCGGTTGGCTCTGGGGCCAACGTCCTGACTTTC
.,.,TRBV7-7,TRBJ2-3,CASSLTASDTQYF,TGTGCCAGCAGCTTAACAGCTTCAGATACGCAGTATTTT
TRBD2,.,TRBV5-1,TRBJ2-3,CATLKAGAPTDTQYF,TGCGCCACCCTAAAAGCGGGGGCCCCTACAGATACGCAGTATTTT
.,once,TRBV7-6,TRBJ1-1,CASSLRVGEAFF,TGTGCCAGCAGCCTCAGGGTGGGTGAGGCTTTCTTT
.,.,TRBV18,TRBJ1-4,CASSLNRVSANEKLFF,TGTGCCAGCTCCCTTAACAGGGTTTCGGCTAATGAAAAACTGTTTTTT
.,.,TRBV5-1,TRBJ1-1,CASSSGAGAFF,TGCGCCAGCAGCTCGGGAGCGGGCGCTTTCTTT
.,.,TRBV4-1,TRBJ2-2,CASSHPSGELFF,TGCGCCAGCAGCCATCCCTCCGGGGAGCTGTTTTTT
.,.,TRBV11-2,TRBJ1-2,CASSSLRTEGYTF,TGTGCCAGCAGCTCCCTTAGGACAGAGGGCTACACCTTC
.,.,TRBV4-3,TRBJ1-2,CASSQDAQGFYGYTF,TGCGCCAGCAGCCAAGATGCCCAGGGTTTCTATGGCTACACCTTC
.,.,TRBV12-3/TRBV12-4,TRBJ1-1,CASSSGEHTEAFF,TGTGCCAGCAGTTCAGGGGAGCACACTGAAGCTTTCTTT
TRBD1,.,TRBV6-4,TRBJ1-4,CAARDSNEKLFF,TGTGCCGCCCGGGACAGTAATGAAAAACTGTTTTTT
.,.,TRBV19,TRBJ1-5,CASSEGGINQPQHF,TGTGCCAGTAGTGAGGGAGGGATCAATCAGCCCCAGCATTTT
.,.,TRBV30,TRBJ2-7,CAWSGGRSYEQYF,TGTGCCTGGTCCGGGGGGCGGTCCTACGAGCAGTACTTC